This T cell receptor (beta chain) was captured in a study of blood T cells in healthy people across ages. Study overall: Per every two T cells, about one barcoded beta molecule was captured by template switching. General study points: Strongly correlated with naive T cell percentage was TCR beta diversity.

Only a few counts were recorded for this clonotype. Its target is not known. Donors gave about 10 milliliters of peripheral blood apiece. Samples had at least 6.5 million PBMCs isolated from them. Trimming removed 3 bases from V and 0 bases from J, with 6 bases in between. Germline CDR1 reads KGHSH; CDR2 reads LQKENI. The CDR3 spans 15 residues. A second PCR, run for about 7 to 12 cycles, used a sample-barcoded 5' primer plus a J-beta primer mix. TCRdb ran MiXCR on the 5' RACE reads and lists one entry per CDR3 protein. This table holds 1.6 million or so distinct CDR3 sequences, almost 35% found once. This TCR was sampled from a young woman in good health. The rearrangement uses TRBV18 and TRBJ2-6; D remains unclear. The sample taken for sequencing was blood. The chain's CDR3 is CASSPENSGANVLTF. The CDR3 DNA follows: TGTGCCAGCTCACCGGAAAACTCTGGGGCCAACGTCCTGACTTTC.